This T cell receptor (beta chain) was sequenced for a study of control samples from healthy donors and cancer patients. CDR1 and CDR2 (germline): SQVTM, ANQGSEA. V dropped 7 bases and J dropped 6; count of bases not matched to a gene: 5. The CDR3 is 13 residues long. The data were produced by immunoSEQ multiplex PCR, yet TCRdb's version contains in-frame clones alone and is incomplete. The data contain some 140,000 clones, roughly 92% of them seen just once; the ten biggest clones take up about 11%. Input material: blood. This sequence originates from a young man in good health. The chain recombines TRBV29-1 with TRBJ2-1; 11 nucleotides line up with TRBD1. CDR3 region: CSGSGQGVNEQFF. The CDR3 DNA reads TGCAGCGGTTCGGGACAGGGGGTCAATGAGCAGTTCTTC.